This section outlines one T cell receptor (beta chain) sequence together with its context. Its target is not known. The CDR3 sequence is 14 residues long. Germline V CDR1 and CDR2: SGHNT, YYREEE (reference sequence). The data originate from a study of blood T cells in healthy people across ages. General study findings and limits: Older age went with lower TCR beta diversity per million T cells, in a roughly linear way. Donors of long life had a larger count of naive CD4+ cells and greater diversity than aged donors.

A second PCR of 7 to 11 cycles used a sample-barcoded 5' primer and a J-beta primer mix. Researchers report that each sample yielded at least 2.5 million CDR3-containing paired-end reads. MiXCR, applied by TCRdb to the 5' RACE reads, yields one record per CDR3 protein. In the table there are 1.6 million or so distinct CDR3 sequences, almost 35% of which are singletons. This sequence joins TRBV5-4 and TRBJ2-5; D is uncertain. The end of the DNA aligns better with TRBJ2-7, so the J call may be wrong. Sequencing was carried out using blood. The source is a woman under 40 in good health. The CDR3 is CASSSAASVYEQYF. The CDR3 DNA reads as TGTGCCAGCAGCTCTGCGGCGAGCGTCTACGAGCAGTACTTC.